This T cell receptor (beta chain) is from a study of CXCR3-negative and CXCR3-positive naive CD8 T cells. Overall study results and limits: More hydrophobic TRB CDR3s were found in CXCR3-positive naive cells than in CXCR3-negative naive cells. The study found comparably high diversity in both naive subsets and much lower diversity in memory CD8+ cells. Similar TRBV-TRBJ gene usage was seen in naive CXCR3-negative and CXCR3-positive cells, but not in memory cells.

According to its frequency, this clonotype is medium-sized. Its antigen is unidentified. The CDR3 loop spans 17 amino acids. From germline, CDR1 is SEHNR and CDR2 FQNEAQ (reference sequence). Definition of naive CD8+ T cells rested on a CD45RO-CCR7+CD27+CD95- profile. Libraries of TRB cDNA were made by 5' RACE and carried UMIs. TCRdb reanalyzed the 5' RACE reads and collapses them to one entry per CDR3 protein, without DNA. The clone table shows 6,000 to 7,000 distinct CDR3 sequences, with the ten largest holding under 1.5%. The chain couples TRBV7-9 to TRBJ1-4; TCRdb's D gene call, TRBD1, goes unchecked for lack of DNA. The TCR was taken from a human donor in good health. Some clones in this sample may be carry-over from other donors' samples. What was sequenced was naive CXCR3+ CD8+ T cells from blood. Sample subset: CD45RO-CCR7+CD27+CD95- naive CD8+ T cells expressing CXCR3 (TNR3+). The CDR3: CASSLSWLGTGDEKLFF.